Each of the 18 T cell receptor beta chains below was sequenced from the same sample in a study of blood T cells in healthy people across ages. Combining a sample-barcoded 5' primer with a J-beta primer mix, a second PCR ran for about 6 to 11 cycles. MiXCR was run by TCRdb on the 5' RACE reads, yielding one entry per CDR3 protein. Of more than 550,000 distinct CDR3 sequences detected, 22% appear once; the ten largest clones hold about 20%. The source material was blood. These receptors were collected from a man aged 70-80 years in good health.

This clonotype was found a few times. The chain couples TRBV6-5 to TRBJ1-5; the D is unclear. CDR1 and CDR2 from the germline V gene are MNHEY and SVGAGI. V was clipped by 6 bases and J by 3 bases, with 9 bases between them. CDR3 length equals 13 residues. The CDR3 DNA follows: TGTGCCAGCAGGAGGTTTAACAATCAGCCCCAGCATTTT. It specifies CASRRFNNQPQHF.

CDR3 region: CASSFDNVHQETQYF. In DNA form, the CDR3 reads TGTGCCAGCAGTTTCGACAATGTGCACCAAGAGACCCAGTACTTC. V gene TRBV28 combines with J gene TRBJ2-5, with D hard to call. Germline CDR1 and CDR2: MDHEN and SYDVKM. Trimming shortened V by 3 bases and J by 0 bases, and 11 bases separated the two germline ends. The CDR3 is 15 amino acids.

The chain recombines TRBV5-1 with TRBJ2-1; TRBD1 is a possible D gene (5 bases). This CDR3 is 15 amino acids long. The germline gives CDR1 SGHRS, CDR2 YFSETQ. The V end was cut by 1 base, the J end by 6 bases, with 14 bases between. This chain's CDR3 is CASSLRQGALNEQFF. As DNA, the CDR3 is TGCGCCAGCAGCTTGCGGCAGGGTGCTCTCAATGAGCAGTTCTTC. The full variable domain, in which reference TRBV5-1 and TRBJ2-1 provide the parts outside the CDR3, is KAGVTQTPRYLIKTRGQQVTLSCSPISGHRSVSWYQQTPGQGLQFLFEYFSETQRNKGNFPGRFSGRQFSNSRSEMNVSTLELGDSALYLCASSLRQGALNEQFFGPGTRLTVL.

A few counts support this clonotype. The chain employs TRBV6-5 and TRBJ1-5; 9 bases map to TRBD1. The CDR3 length is 17 residues. V lost 4 bases to trimming and J lost 1 base; unmatched junction nucleotides: 8. The germline V gene has CDR1 MNHEY and CDR2 SVGAGI. The CDR3 bases are TGTGCCAGCAGTTCCAACAGGGGGCTGAGGAGCAATCAGCCCCAGCATTTT. This encodes CASSSNRGLRSNQPQHF.

Of note for this clonotype: This is likely a read error, given that the CDR3 carries no conserved phenylalanine or tryptophan at its end. The V and J genes are TRBV20-1 and TRBJ1-2; D is perhaps TRBD1 (6 bases). This CDR3 spans 13 amino acids. Per the germline V gene, CDR1 is DFQATT and CDR2 is SNEGSKA (reference sequence). The V gene lost 6 bases and the J gene lost 4 bases, with 15 bases spanning the gap. The CDR3 region has the DNA TGCAGTGCACACGACGTACAGGGCTATGGCTACACCCTC. This gives the protein CSAHDVQGYGYTL.

This clonotype occurred many times. The rearrangement links TRBV7-6 to TRBJ2-1; D ambiguous. This CDR3 is built from 13 residues. The germline CDR1 and CDR2 sequences are SGHVS and FNYEAQ. V was shortened by 1 base and J by 11 bases, with 12 bases between the two germline ends. CDR3 sequence reads: CASSLEVATQQFF. CDR3 nucleotide sequence: TGTGCCAGCAGCTTAGAGGTCGCTACCCAGCAGTTCTTC.

This clonotype showed up just a few times. J is TRBJ2-2 and V is TRBV3-1; the match to TRBD2 covers 8 bases. This CDR3 contains 18 residues. CDR1 is LGHDT, CDR2 YNNKEL, per germline (reference sequence). V shed 1 base and J 4 bases; nucleotides not matched to a gene: 11. The DNA for the CDR3 is TGTGCCAGCAGCCAAGGCAGCGGGGGAGATCTGAGCACCGGGGAGCTGTTTTTT. Protein sequence: CASSQGSGGDLSTGELFF.

This clonotype came up a few times. The chain combines TRBV7-2 with TRBJ2-1; D gene ambiguous. The germline gives CDR1 SGHTA, CDR2 FQGNSA. V was shortened by 10 bases and J by 6 bases, with 22 bases between the two germline ends. The CDR3 has 15 residues. The DNA for the CDR3 is TGTGCCACCCAAGAACGGCCTAACCCCTCCAATGAGCAGTTCTTC. Protein: CATQERPNPSNEQFF.

J is TRBJ2-5 and V is TRBV20-1; unclear D gene. Germline CDR1 is DFQATT and CDR2 is SNEGSKA (reference sequence). Trimming stripped 1 base from V and 5 bases from J, with 17 bases between. CDR3 length equals 15 residues. CDR3 sequence reads: CSARAPEGNRETQYF. The CDR3 DNA follows: TGCAGTGCTAGAGCGCCGGAAGGGAATAGGGAGACCCAGTACTTC.

This clonotype was seen many times. The chain combines TRBV5-1 with TRBJ2-5; no clear D gene. The J call may be incorrect, as the DNA end agrees better with TRBJ2-7. The germline V gene encodes CDR1 SGHRS and CDR2 YFSETQ. The CDR3 has 13 amino acids. The CDR3 nucleotides are TGCGCCAGCAGCTTGGACGGCTTCGCCGAGCAGTACTTC. This encodes CASSLDGFAEQYF.

This clonotype appeared a few times. A much larger clonotype is one base distant, so this may be a read error. The V call is TRBV30, the J call TRBJ2-2, with 7 nucleotides matching TRBD2. Germline CDR1 and CDR2: GTSNPN and SVGIG (reference sequence). The CDR3 has 14 residues. V lost 5 bases and J lost 5; bases outside the gene matches: 8. The CDR3 loop reads CAWGRLAITGELFF. In DNA form, the CDR3 reads TGTGCCTGGGGGAGACTAGCTATTACCGGGGAGCTGTTTTTT.

The gene calls are TRBV20-1 and TRBJ1-4; 7 bases match TRBD1. There are 13 residues in the CDR3. V shed 6 bases and J 8 bases; nucleotides not matched to a gene: 9. Looked up from germline, CDR1 is DFQATT and CDR2 is SNEGSKA (reference sequence). The CDR3 DNA is TGCAGTGCAGACAGGGAGGCGAGGGAAAAACTGTTTTTT. It specifies CSADREAREKLFF.

This clonotype was recorded a few times. The J gene is TRBJ2-3, the V gene TRBV5-1; possibly TRBD1 for D (5 bases). The CDR3 is 16 amino acids. The V end was cut by 1 base, the J end by 2 bases, with 14 bases between. Germline V CDR1 and CDR2: SGHRS, YFSETQ. The CDR3 DNA sequence: TGCGCCAGCAGCTTGCTGGCAGGGCGGTTCACAGATACGCAGTATTTT. Its translation is CASSLLAGRFTDTQYF.

CDR3 nucleotides: TGCGCCAGCAGCCAAGATTTGGAGACGACTAGCACAGATACGCAGTATTTT. Translation gives CASSQDLETTSTDTQYF. This sequence joins TRBV4-1 and TRBJ2-3; D uncertain. CDR1 MGHRA and CDR2 YSYEKL come from the germline V gene. This CDR3 is built from 17 residues. V was clipped by 0 bases and J by 0 bases, with 13 bases between them.

This sequence joins TRBV7-2 and TRBJ1-4; maybe TRBD1 (6 bases). Trimming removed 3 bases from V and 7 bases from J, with 18 bases in between. The CDR3 consists of 16 residues. CDR1 is SGHTA and CDR2 is FQGNSA in the germline V gene. CDR3 sequence (DNA): TGTGCCAGCAGCTTTATGCGGGGTCAGGGGAGTGAAAAACTGTTTTTT. Its protein is CASSFMRGQGSEKLFF.

The chain employs TRBV4-1 and TRBJ2-3, with D possibly called TRBD1 or TRBD2 (5 bases each). Germline lookup yields CDR1 MGHRA and CDR2 YSYEKL. Trimming left V 3 bases short and J 0 bases short, with 10 bases between. There are 15 residues in the CDR3. This chain's CDR3 is CASSQGTASTDTQYF. CDR3 sequence (DNA): TGCGCCAGCAGCCAGGGGACCGCTAGCACAGATACGCAGTATTTT.

The chain links TRBV7-8 to TRBJ1-6; no clear D. The CDR3 has 12 amino acids. Germline V gives CDR1 SGHVS, CDR2 FQNEAQ. Trimming took off 2 bases at V and 10 bases at J, with 6 bases between the two ends. The CDR3 loop reads CASSLYESPLHF. CDR3 nucleotide sequence: TGTGCCAGCAGCTTATACGAATCACCCCTCCACTTT.

The chain combines TRBV5-1 with TRBJ1-5; perhaps TRBD1 as D (6 bases). The V gene lost 0 bases and the J gene lost 3 bases, with 10 bases spanning the gap. CDR3 length equals 15 residues. From germline, CDR1 is SGHRS and CDR2 YFSETQ. For the CDR3, the DNA is TGCGCCAGCAGCTTGGGAGGGGGGTTCAATCAGCCCCAGCATTTT. Protein product: CASSLGGGFNQPQHF.